This T cell receptor beta chain came from a study of CD4 T cells in relation to SARS-CoV-2 and coronaviruses. This CDR3 is built from 11 residues. V was cut by 0 bases and J by 14 bases, with 12 bases left in between. Germline CDR1 is DFQATT and CDR2 is SNEGSKA (reference sequence). To note about this clone: No antigen is known for it.

CD4+ T cells from unexposed donors were obtained before the COVID-19 pandemic (2011-2018). After nine to ten days of culture, CD4+ T cells were isolated. Half the medium was replaced with IL-2 medium on days 3 and 7. Repertoires were generated with immunoSEQ multiplex PCR, while TCRdb's copy carries only in-frame clones and drops some. The table shows about 23,000 clones, with about 70% occurring only once. Material for sequencing was CD4+ T cells from PBMCs, cultured in vitro. The origin of this receptor is a human donor in good health. This chain uses TRBV20-1 with TRBJ2-3, with a weak D call TRBD1 (5 bases). The CDR3 spells CSARDRVALYF. The DNA for the CDR3 is TGCAGTGCTAGAGACAGGGTAGCACTGTATTTT.